This TCR beta chain was observed in a study of OX40 agonist ivuxolimab in advanced cancers. The overall study: The drug used for patients, ivuxolimab, was an agonistic anti-OX40 (CD134) antibody. Patients enrolled in dose escalation were diagnosed with hepatocellular carcinoma, melanoma, renal cell or head and neck cancer. Findings of the study overall: Both blood CD4+ and CD8+ T cells showed clonal growth by week 6 at 0.1 to 3.0 mg/kg. The average count of expanded clones was higher among CD8+ T cells than among CD4+.

About this clone itself: Its antigen is undetermined.

The data were produced by immunoSEQ multiplex PCR, yet TCRdb's version contains in-frame clones alone and is incomplete. The sample records about 53,000 clones, approximately 92% being singletons. Per germline, CDR1 SGHNT and CDR2 YYREEE (reference sequence). The trim removed 4 bases at V and 0 bases at J, leaving 3 bases unmatched. There are 14 residues in the CDR3. The source of this sequence is an adult with an advanced solid tumor such as melanoma, head and neck, liver or kidney cancer. The specimen was CD4+ or CD8+ T cells sorted from blood, collected in a trial of the OX40 agonist ivuxolimab. This chain connects TRBV5-4 to TRBJ1-1; the match to TRBD1 covers 7 bases. The CDR3 protein is CASSPGTVNTEAFF. As DNA, the CDR3 is TGTGCCAGCAGCCCCGGGACAGTGAACACTGAAGCTTTCTTT.